The 32 T cell receptor beta chains in this list originate from one sample, sequenced in a study of blood T cell repertoires in COVID-19. Profiled with immunoSEQ multiplex PCR; TCRdb holds only in-frame clones, not every one. The sample contains around 250,000 clones, around four fifths of which appear only once. Sequenced material: peripheral blood. These receptor sequences come from a man older than 75 with acute or convalescent COVID-19.

This clone appeared a few times. The chain is built from TRBV6-5 and TRBJ1-1; tentatively, D is TRBD1 (5 bases). Germline loops: CDR1 MNHEY, CDR2 SVGAGI. V gave up 5 bases and J gave up 3 bases, with 10 bases separating them. The CDR3 is 13 amino acids. The CDR3 DNA is TGTGCCAGCAGTCCAGGGAGGTACACTGAAGCTTTCTTT. Translated: CASSPGRYTEAFF.

The gene calls are TRBV6-1 and TRBJ1-2; 12 bases are a match to TRBD1. Trimming removed 4 bases from V and 4 bases from J; junction bases left unmatched: 13. In germline, CDR1 is MNHNS, CDR2 SASEGT. The CDR3 covers 18 residues. Here the CDR3 reads CASSVIRRGTGGSYGYTF. As DNA, the CDR3 is TGTGCCAGCAGTGTTATCCGGAGGGGGACAGGGGGCTCCTATGGCTACACCTTC.

The chain joins TRBV27 to TRBJ1-4, with 9 bases identical to TRBD1. The CDR3 extends over 15 amino acids. The trim removed 6 bases at V and 7 bases at J, leaving 9 bases unmatched. The germline gives CDR1 MNHEY, CDR2 SMNVEV (reference sequence). DNA for the CDR3: TGTGCCAGCAGCGACACAGGGGGCAGAGGTGAAAAACTGTTTTTT. Translation gives CASSDTGGRGEKLFF.

This chain connects TRBV7-2 to TRBJ2-3; D might be TRBD2 (5 bases). The germline V gene has CDR1 SGHTA and CDR2 FQGNSA. The germline V and J ends were trimmed by 2 bases and 2 bases, with 14 bases remaining between them. CDR3 size: 16 residues. This CDR3 is CASSLMGRGDTDTQYF. The CDR3 nucleotides are TGTGCCAGCAGCTTAATGGGTCGGGGAGACACAGATACGCAGTATTTT.

The rearrangement links TRBV19 to TRBJ2-4, with D possibly TRBD2 on 6 matching bases. The CDR3 length is 17 residues. Trimming took off 5 bases at V and 0 bases at J, with 17 bases between the two ends. Germline CDR1 is LNHDA and CDR2 is SQIVND (reference sequence). The CDR3 here is CASSAAGFGLAKNIQYF. The CDR3 DNA follows: TGTGCCAGTAGTGCCGCGGGGTTTGGATTAGCCAAAAACATTCAGTACTTC.

This chain joins TRBV28 and TRBJ1-4; 7 bases are shared with TRBD1. V gave up 7 bases and J gave up 3 bases; unmatched junction bases: 5. The CDR3 extends over 14 amino acids. Germline V lookup: CDR1 MDHEN, CDR2 SYDVKM. CDR3 sequence (DNA): TGTGCCAGCATACCGACAGGGCCTAATGAAAAACTGTTTTTT. Translation gives CASIPTGPNEKLFF.

This clone showed up just a few times. The junction and the germline gene differ at one end; a read error may be behind it. This rearrangement joins TRBV19 to TRBJ1-5, with TRBD1 as a possible D gene (6 bases). The CDR3 consists of 15 residues. In germline, CDR1 is LNHDA, CDR2 SQIVND (reference sequence). The CDR3 is CATRKGQLSDQPQHF. CDR3 sequence (DNA): TGTGCCACTCGGAAAGGACAGCTTAGCGATCAGCCCCAGCATTTT. Together with reference TRBV19 and TRBJ1-5, the CDR3 gives the full variable domain: DGGITQSPKYLFRKEGQNVTLSCEQNLNHDAMYWYRQDPGQGLRLIYYSQIVNDFQKGDIAEGYSVSREKKESFPLTVTSAQKNPTAFYLCATRKGQLSDQPQHFGDGTRLSIL.

V and J are TRBV29-1 and TRBJ2-1; D might be TRBD2 (6 bases). The germline V gene encodes CDR1 SQVTM and CDR2 ANQGSEA. Trimming pared 1 base from V and 4 bases from J, leaving 17 bases between. The CDR3 length is 16 residues. CDR3 protein: CSVEGGVERAYNEQFF. CDR3 coding DNA: TGCAGCGTTGAAGGGGGGGTCGAGAGGGCTTACAATGAGCAGTTCTTC.

J is TRBJ2-3 and V is TRBV27; 14 nucleotides agree with TRBD2. The germline CDR1 and CDR2 sequences are MNHEY and SMNVEV (reference sequence). V was pared by 5 bases and J by 3 bases, with 10 bases of the junction left unmatched. The CDR3 has 18 amino acids. The CDR3 loop is CASSILTSGRALTDTQYF. In DNA form, the CDR3 reads TGTGCCAGCAGTATCCTGACTAGCGGGAGGGCCTTAACAGATACGCAGTATTTT.

V usage is TRBV28 and J usage is TRBJ2-5; unclear D gene. Trimming shortened V by 2 bases and J by 2 bases, and 9 bases separated the two germline ends. The CDR3 loop spans 14 amino acids. In germline, CDR1 is MDHEN, CDR2 SYDVKM. CDR3 amino acids: CASSLRDIQETQYF. The CDR3 DNA follows: TGTGCCAGCAGTTTAAGAGACATTCAAGAGACCCAGTACTTC. Full variable domain (outside the CDR3, taken from reference TRBV28 and TRBJ2-5): DVKVTQSSRYLVKRTGEKVFLECVQDMDHENMFWYRQDPGLGLRLIYFSYDVKMKEKGDIPEGYSVSREKKERFSLILESASTNQTSMYLCASSLRDIQETQYFGPGTRLLVL.

The rearrangement joins TRBV11-2 to TRBJ2-5, with D perhaps matching TRBD2 (6 bases). With 5 bases removed from V and 6 bases from J, the gap between germline ends came to 19 bases. The CDR3 is 15 residues long. CDR1 is SGHAT and CDR2 is FQNNGV in the germline V gene. CDR3 residues: CASSPLEGIEKTQYF. CDR3 DNA: TGTGCCAGCAGCCCCCTGGAGGGGATTGAAAAGACCCAGTACTTC.

The V call is TRBV27, the J call TRBJ2-7, with 11 bases identical to TRBD2. The CDR3 spans 15 residues. The J segment lost 1 base and the V segment lost 5 bases, leaving 4 bases of the junction unmatched. Looked up from germline, CDR1 is MNHEY and CDR2 is SMNVEV (reference sequence). This CDR3 reads CASSLLAGVSYEQYF. DNA for the CDR3: TGTGCCAGCAGTCTACTAGCGGGAGTTTCCTACGAGCAGTACTTC.

The J gene is TRBJ1-2, the V gene TRBV6-6; D may be TRBD1 (5 bases). The CDR3 has 12 residues. Germline CDR1 reads MNHNY; CDR2 reads SVGAGI (reference sequence). Trimming pared 4 bases from V and 8 bases from J, leaving 11 bases between. The chain's CDR3 is CASSFWGDGYTF. The CDR3 DNA follows: TGTGCCAGCAGTTTTTGGGGGGACGGCTACACCTTC.

The chain links TRBV2 to TRBJ2-5, with 8 nucleotides matching TRBD1. The CDR3 sequence is 15 residues long. Germline loops: CDR1 SNHLY, CDR2 FYNNEI. Losses at the gene ends were 3 bases for V and 3 bases for J; bases not matched to a gene: 6. The CDR3 is CASSEDRAVEETQYF. The CDR3 coding sequence is TGTGCCAGCAGTGAGGACAGGGCGGTTGAAGAGACCCAGTACTTC.

About this clone itself: One junction end does not reproduce the germline sequence, and a read error may be involved. The chain joins TRBV30 to TRBJ2-7; 14 bases fit TRBD2. Germline CDR1 and CDR2: GTSNPN and SVGIG (reference sequence). The CDR3 totals 12 residues. The CDR3 DNA sequence: TGTGCCTGGAGTCCCGGGACTAGCGGGGGCAACTTC. Its translation is CAWSPGTSGGNF.

V is TRBV7-2 and J is TRBJ2-1, with D perhaps matching TRBD2 (5 bases). There are 12 residues in the CDR3. CDR1 is SGHTA, CDR2 FQGNSA, per germline. V lost 5 bases to trimming and J lost 9 bases, with 11 bases between them. This chain's CDR3 is CASSQPAGEQFF. CDR3 nucleotide sequence: TGTGCCAGCAGCCAGCCCGCGGGTGAGCAGTTCTTC.

This clone came up once. The chain links TRBV5-4 to TRBJ2-1, with TRBD2 as a possible D gene (7 bases). Germline loops: CDR1 SGHNT, CDR2 YYREEE (reference sequence). Trimming cost V 8 bases and J 5 bases, with 20 bases left between them. The CDR3 sequence is 15 residues long. DNA for the CDR3: TGTGCCAGTAAACCTTGGGGGGGCGGAAACAATGAGCAGTTCTTC. It is translated as CASKPWGGGNNEQFF.

This chain uses TRBV6-5 with TRBJ2-5; D is undetermined. The V end was cut by 0 bases, the J end by 5 bases, with 10 bases between. The CDR3 is 14 residues long. The V gene's germline CDR1 is MNHEY and CDR2 SVGAGI. CDR3: CASSYSMSSETQYF. Written as DNA, the CDR3 is TGTGCCAGCAGTTACTCGATGAGTTCCGAGACCCAGTACTTC.

This sequence joins TRBV30 and TRBJ1-2; D is undetermined. V gave up 1 base and J gave up 6 bases, with 18 bases separating them. This CDR3 has 15 amino acids. In germline, CDR1 is GTSNPN, CDR2 SVGIG (reference sequence). CDR3 in DNA: TGTGCCTGGAGTGGGATCGGCAGGCAAGACGATGGCTACACCTTC. It specifies CAWSGIGRQDDGYTF.

This chain joins TRBV30 and TRBJ2-7, with 10 positions matching TRBD2. Germline lookup yields CDR1 GTSNPN and CDR2 SVGIG (reference sequence). CDR3 length: 14 amino acids. V lost 2 bases, J lost 1 base, and 2 bases stayed unmatched. This chain's CDR3 is CAWSLSGGSYEQYF. The CDR3 nucleotides are TGTGCCTGGAGTCTTAGCGGGGGGTCCTACGAGCAGTACTTC.

J is TRBJ2-1 and V is TRBV7-3; 14 bases align to TRBD2. The CDR3 totals 14 residues. V dropped 2 bases and J dropped 9; count of bases not matched to a gene: 0. The germline CDR1 and CDR2 sequences are SGHTA and FQGTGA. The CDR3 reads CASSLGTSGSEQFF. CDR3 in DNA: TGTGCCAGCAGCTTAGGGACTAGCGGGAGTGAGCAGTTCTTC.

V is TRBV5-4 and J is TRBJ2-5, with TRBD1 matching 9 bases. The CDR3 consists of 16 residues. J was trimmed by 5 bases and V by 2 bases; bases with no gene match: 10. Germline CDR1 is SGHNT and CDR2 is YYREEE (reference sequence). The CDR3 nucleotides are TGTGCCAGCAGCTTCAATACAGGGGGCCGACGGGAGACCCAGTACTTC. It encodes CASSFNTGGRRETQYF. Full variable domain (rest looked up from reference TRBV5-4 and TRBJ2-5): ETGVTQSPTHLIKTRGQQVTLRCSSQSGHNTVSWYQQALGQGPQFIFQYYREEENGRGNFPPRFSGLQFPNYSSELNVNALELDDSALYLCASSFNTGGRRETQYFGPGTRLLVL.

V gene TRBV4-2 combines with J gene TRBJ1-3; D remains ambiguous. Germline CDR1 is LGHNA and CDR2 is YNFKEQ. CDR3 length: 15 amino acids. The V gene lost 0 bases and the J gene lost 1 base, with 7 bases spanning the gap. CDR3 in DNA: TGTGCCAGCAGCCAAGAACAGCTTTCTGGAAACACCATATATTTT. This codes for CASSQEQLSGNTIYF.

The chain employs TRBV11-2 and TRBJ2-7; D ambiguous. This CDR3 spans 14 amino acids. Germline CDR1 SGHAT, CDR2 FQNNGV. V lost 2 bases and J 3 bases, leaving 11 bases between the germline ends. The CDR3 region is CASSLSQAIYEQYF. The CDR3 DNA follows: TGTGCCAGCAGCTTAAGCCAGGCGATCTACGAGCAGTACTTC.

This clone occurred once. V usage is TRBV6-5 and J usage is TRBJ1-1; 9 bases are shared with TRBD1. The length of the CDR3 is 13 residues. Trimming removed 6 bases from V and 7 bases from J; junction bases left unmatched: 6. Germline assignment: CDR1 MNHEY and CDR2 SVGAGI. The CDR3 DNA is TGTGCCAGCAGGACCCCGGGACAGGGTGAAGCTTTCTTT. Its protein is CASRTPGQGEAFF.

The chain carries TRBV5-1 and TRBJ2-1; 9 bases map to TRBD1. There are 15 residues in the CDR3. Germline assignment: CDR1 SGHRS and CDR2 YFSETQ. The V and J ends lost 2 bases and 5 bases, in that order; junction bases with no gene match: 5. CDR3 coding DNA: TGCGCCAGCAGCTTAGGGACAGGGACTGACAATGAGCAGTTCTTC. Its protein is CASSLGTGTDNEQFF.

This chain joins TRBV7-8 and TRBJ2-5, with 13 bases that match TRBD2. V lost 1 base and J lost 2; bases outside the gene matches: 1. Germline CDR1 and CDR2: SGHVS and FQNEAQ. This CDR3 spans 16 amino acids. The CDR3 protein is CASSLGLAGGQETQYF. The CDR3 coding sequence is TGTGCCAGCAGCTTAGGACTAGCGGGGGGTCAAGAGACCCAGTACTTC.

This clone was observed a handful of times. V gene TRBV10-1 combines with J gene TRBJ2-7; weak D call: TRBD1 (5 bases). The V end lost 3 bases, the J end lost 9 bases, and 15 bases lay between the germline ends. CDR3 length: 13 residues. Per germline, CDR1 WNHNN and CDR2 SYGVQD (reference sequence). Here the CDR3 reads CASSEPNRYPQYF. The CDR3 DNA reads as TGCGCCAGCAGTGAACCAAACAGGTACCCGCAGTACTTC.

This clone turned up a few times. J is TRBJ2-2 and V is TRBV5-6, with D possibly matching TRBD1 (6 bases). CDR3 size: 17 residues. The germline gives CDR1 SGHDT, CDR2 YYEEEE. V lost 4 bases, J lost 3 bases, and 19 bases lay in between. This chain's CDR3 is CASSPEDNRAYTGELFF. CDR3 DNA sequence: TGTGCCAGCAGCCCCGAGGATAACAGGGCCTACACCGGGGAGCTGTTTTTT.

The rearrangement links TRBV6-5 to TRBJ1-6; D might be TRBD1 (6 bases). Germline CDR1 and CDR2: MNHEY and SVGAGI. The ends were cut back, 4 bases at V and 7 bases at J, with 11 bases in the middle. The CDR3 consists of 14 residues. CDR3 DNA: TGTGCCAGCAGTTCCCAGGGGAGAAATTCACCCCTCCACTTT. Its protein is CASSSQGRNSPLHF.

The rearrangement joins TRBV6-1 to TRBJ1-1, with D possibly being TRBD1 (6 bases). The germline V and J ends were trimmed by 2 bases and 1 base, with 20 bases remaining between them. The CDR3 spans 18 residues. Germline-derived CDR1 and CDR2 are MNHNS and SASEGT. CDR3 DNA: TGTGCCAGCAGTGAATACCCACATCGACCGGGACAGAACACTGAAGCTTTCTTT. Protein sequence: CASSEYPHRPGQNTEAFF.

This sequence joins TRBV18 and TRBJ2-3, with D tentatively TRBD2 (6 bases). Germline V gene data show CDR1 as KGHSH and CDR2 as LQKENI. V was shortened by 3 bases and J by 1 base, with 11 bases between the two germline ends. The CDR3 runs 15 residues. DNA of the CDR3: TGTGCCAGCTCACCCGTGTCGGGAGGCACAGATACGCAGTATTTT. It codes for CASSPVSGGTDTQYF.